The 32 T cell receptor beta chains reported below all come from one sample, sequenced in a study of immune evolution from preneoplasia to lung adenocarcinoma. The repertoire was sequenced with immunoSEQ multiplex PCR; TCRdb's copy has only in-frame clones and lacks some. In the table there are a few thousand clones, around four fifths of which are singletons. Sequenced material: FFPE adjacent normal lung tissue. These TCRs come from a donor older than 65 with lung adenocarcinoma.

The genes are TRBV30 and TRBJ1-1, with no clear D. Germline V CDR1 and CDR2: GTSNPN, SVGIG (reference sequence). This CDR3 is 14 amino acids long. V shed 2 bases and J shed 0 bases, with 10 bases lying between them. The CDR3 region has the DNA TGTGCCTGGAGTACGTGGGCCCTGAACACTGAAGCTTTCTTT. Residues: CAWSTWALNTEAFF.

The chain combines TRBV6-6 with TRBJ1-1; 8 nucleotides match TRBD1. The CDR3 length is 15 residues. Germline values: CDR1 MNHNY, CDR2 SVGAGI (reference sequence). V lost 4 bases, J lost 0 bases, and 4 bases stayed unmatched. CDR3 DNA sequence: TGTGCCAGCAGTTCAACAGGGGGGATGAACACTGAAGCTTTCTTT. Its protein product is CASSSTGGMNTEAFF.

The gene calls are TRBV5-4 and TRBJ1-2; D uncertain. V lost 0 bases and J 4 bases, leaving 7 bases between the germline ends. Germline CDR1 reads SGHNT; CDR2 reads YYREEE (reference sequence). The CDR3 covers 13 residues. The CDR3 protein is CASSLDQAYGYTF. CDR3 DNA: TGTGCCAGCAGCTTGGATCAGGCCTATGGCTACACCTTC. The full variable domain, with the rest looked up from reference TRBV5-4 and TRBJ1-2, is ETGVTQSPTHLIKTRGQQVTLRCSSQSGHNTVSWYQQALGQGPQFIFQYYREEENGRGNFPPRFSGLQFPNYSSELNVNALELDDSALYLCASSLDQAYGYTFGSGTRLTVV.

The J gene is TRBJ2-1, the V gene TRBV28; no firm D call. CDR1 is MDHEN and CDR2 is SYDVKM in the germline V gene. Between the trimmed V and J ends, which lost 5 bases and 4 bases, there was a span of 6 bases. CDR3 length: 12 residues. The CDR3 DNA sequence: TGTGCCAGCAGTGTTGTTTACAATGAGCAGTTCTTC. Translated: CASSVVYNEQFF.

The table lists this clone with a count of one. V is TRBV9 and J is TRBJ2-2; 7 bases agree with TRBD1. CDR3 size: 15 residues. CDR1 SGDLS and CDR2 YYNGEE come from the germline V gene. V was clipped by 3 bases and J by 3 bases; unmatched bases: 5. In DNA form, the CDR3 reads TGTGCCAGCAGCGCCCGACAGGGTTACACCGGGGAGCTGTTTTTT. Its protein is CASSARQGYTGELFF.

This chain joins TRBV2 and TRBJ1-3, with a weak D call TRBD1 (6 bases). CDR1 is SNHLY, CDR2 FYNNEI, per germline. V lost 5 bases to trimming and J lost 4 bases, with 18 bases between them. The CDR3 runs to 16 residues. The CDR3 reads CASSTHGMGGGNTIYF. As DNA, the CDR3 is TGTGCCAGCAGTACCCATGGTATGGGGGGCGGAAACACCATATATTTT. Using reference TRBV2 and TRBJ1-3 for the parts outside the CDR3, the full variable domain is EPEVTQTPSHQVTQMGQEVILRCVPISNHLYFYWYRQILGQKVEFLVSFYNNEISEKSEIFDDQFSVERPDGSNFTLKIRSTKLEDSAMYFCASSTHGMGGGNTIYFGEGSWLTVV.

This clone was counted a few times. The chain uses TRBV28 and TRBJ2-2; 7 nucleotides align to TRBD2. This CDR3 has 14 amino acids. Germline V lookup: CDR1 MDHEN, CDR2 SYDVKM. With 11 bases clipped from V and 5 bases from J, the junction kept 11 bases outside the gene matches. CDR3 bases: TGTGCCTTGAGCGGCGGGAGTAGGACCGGGGAGCTGTTTTTT. Protein product: CALSGGSRTGELFF.

This clone has just one count. V gene TRBV28 combines with J gene TRBJ1-1; the match to TRBD1 covers 10 bases. The junction had 3 bases not matched to a gene; V was cut back by 7 bases and J by 1 base. The CDR3 has 14 amino acids. Germline CDR1 reads MDHEN; CDR2 reads SYDVKM. CDR3 amino acids: CASKGTGANTEAFF. For the CDR3, the DNA is TGTGCCAGCAAGGGGACAGGGGCGAACACTGAAGCTTTCTTT.

On this clone: An end of the junction does not agree with germline; a read error may underlie this. The chain joins TRBV5-1 to TRBJ2-2, with 8 bases matching TRBD2. Germline V gene data show CDR1 as SGHRS and CDR2 as YFSETQ. The CDR3 is made up of 15 amino acids. The DNA of the CDR3 is TGCGCCAGCTGCTTCTCCGCGGGAGGTTGCGGGGAGCTGTTTTTT. It translates to CASCFSAGGCGELFF.

This sequence joins TRBV19 and TRBJ2-6; D possibly matches TRBD1 or TRBD2 (5 bases each). CDR1 is LNHDA, CDR2 SQIVND, per germline (reference sequence). The CDR3 has 18 amino acids. Trimming removed 3 bases from V and 3 bases from J, with 18 bases in between. The CDR3 protein is CASSILRDGSVGANVLTF. CDR3 DNA: TGTGCCAGTAGTATCCTTCGGGACGGAAGTGTTGGGGCCAACGTCCTGACTTTC.

The J gene is TRBJ1-5, the V gene TRBV6-5; D unclear. CDR1 MNHEY and CDR2 SVGAGI come from the germline V gene. V was cut by 7 bases and J by 4 bases, with 17 bases left in between. This CDR3 region has 15 residues. Written as DNA, the CDR3 is TGTGCCAGCACCGCCACGGTCCGGACGAATCAGCCCCAGCATTTT. It encodes CASTATVRTNQPQHF.

The V and J genes are TRBV6-1 and TRBJ2-7; either TRBD1 or TRBD2 may fit D (5 bases each). The CDR3 is 17 residues long. Germline CDR1 and CDR2: MNHNS and SASEGT. The V and J ends lost 3 bases and 4 bases respectively, with 22 bases between them. The CDR3 sequence: CASSERDGWGSDYEQYF. Written as DNA, the CDR3 is TGTGCCAGCAGTGAGAGGGATGGGTGGGGGAGTGATTACGAGCAGTACTTC.

The chain joins TRBV29-1 to TRBJ2-7, with 14 positions matching TRBD2. The CDR3 has 15 residues. Germline trimming cut 6 bases from V and 4 bases from J; bases unmatched to any gene: 8. The germline V gene has CDR1 SQVTM and CDR2 ANQGSEA. CDR3 protein: CSVGLRLAGGYEQYF. CDR3 coding DNA: TGCAGCGTCGGACTCCGACTAGCGGGAGGGTACGAGCAGTACTTC.

The chain links TRBV6-1 to TRBJ2-7, with TRBD1 matching 9 bases. The CDR3 contains 12 residues. Germline V CDR1 and CDR2: MNHNS, SASEGT. V lost 10 bases and J lost 2; bases outside the gene matches: 3. CDR3 in amino acids: CATDRGTYEQYF. CDR3 DNA sequence: TGTGCCACGGACAGGGGTACCTACGAGCAGTACTTC.

The V gene is TRBV7-3, the J gene TRBJ2-6; maybe TRBD1 (5 bases). Trimming pared 2 bases from V and 0 bases from J, leaving 5 bases between. Germline V gene lookup returns CDR1 SGHTA and CDR2 FQGTGA. This CDR3 comprises 15 residues. The CDR3 loop reads CASSLGHSGANVLTF. Written as DNA, the CDR3 is TGTGCCAGCAGCTTAGGACACTCTGGGGCCAACGTCCTGACTTTC.

This clone was picked up a small number of times. The chain combines TRBV28 with TRBJ1-1; TRBD1 might be the D (5 bases). Trimming cost V 5 bases and J 4 bases, with 17 bases left between them. Per the germline V gene, CDR1 is MDHEN and CDR2 is SYDVKM. This CDR3 has 15 amino acids. The CDR3 DNA sequence: TGTGCCAGCAGTCCTCAAAGGGGCTTTAGCACTGAAGCTTTCTTT. Translating it yields CASSPQRGFSTEAFF.

The V call is TRBV4-2, the J call TRBJ2-1; D perhaps matches TRBD2 (6 bases). Trimming left V 2 bases short and J 2 bases short, with 16 bases between. CDR1 is LGHNA and CDR2 is YNFKEQ in the germline V gene. This CDR3 spans 17 amino acids. In DNA, the CDR3 is TGTGCCAGCAGCCAATTGGGTAGGCGGGACGCCTACAATGAGCAGTTCTTC. This encodes CASSQLGRRDAYNEQFF.

This clone showed up just once. The chain joins TRBV29-1 to TRBJ2-7, with 12 bases that match TRBD1. The CDR3 contains 13 residues. Germline loops: CDR1 SQVTM, CDR2 ANQGSEA. V was pared by 6 bases and J by 2 bases, with 2 bases of the junction left unmatched. The CDR3 sequence: CSVGQGATYEQYF. Written as DNA, the CDR3 is TGCAGCGTGGGACAGGGGGCCACCTACGAGCAGTACTTC.

This rearrangement joins TRBV28 to TRBJ1-4, with D maybe TRBD1 (6 bases). The CDR3 loop spans 16 amino acids. CDR1 MDHEN and CDR2 SYDVKM come from the germline V gene. Trimming took 1 base from V and 3 from J, leaving 12 bases between them. The CDR3 DNA is TGTGCCAGCAGTTTATATTACAGGGAGGCTAATGAAAAACTGTTTTTT. As protein: CASSLYYREANEKLFF.

CDR3 sequence: CASSKWSGNNEQFF. The DNA for the CDR3 is TGTGCCAGCAGCAAGTGGTCAGGGAACAATGAGCAGTTCTTC. V usage is TRBV7-3 and J usage is TRBJ2-1, with D possibly TRBD1 on 5 matching bases. This CDR3 region has 14 residues. V lost 5 bases and J 5 bases, leaving 13 bases between the germline ends. From germline, CDR1 is SGHTA and CDR2 FQGTGA.

This clone was seen just once. The rearrangement uses TRBV20-1 and TRBJ2-3; no reliable D call. This CDR3 region has 11 residues. Germline loops: CDR1 DFQATT, CDR2 SNEGSKA (reference sequence). This CDR3 reads CTTANTDTQYF. In nucleotides, the CDR3 is TGCACAACAGCAAACACAGATACGCAGTATTTT.

The chain combines TRBV18 with TRBJ2-1; 8 nucleotides agree with TRBD1. V dropped 3 bases and J dropped 6; count of bases not matched to a gene: 1. The CDR3 contains 13 residues. In germline, CDR1 is KGHSH, CDR2 LQKENI. The CDR3 coding sequence is TGTGCCAGCTCACCGGACAGGGTCAATGAGCAGTTCTTC. As protein: CASSPDRVNEQFF.

CDR3 region: CASSFLANTGELFF. DNA for the CDR3: TGTGCCAGCAGTTTTCTGGCGAACACCGGGGAGCTGTTTTTT. The chain carries TRBV28 and TRBJ2-2, with D unresolved. Looked up from germline, CDR1 is MDHEN and CDR2 is SYDVKM. V gave up 3 bases and J gave up 0 bases, with 5 bases separating them. The length of the CDR3 is 14 residues.

Only one count was recorded for this clone. The V call is TRBV6-6, the J call TRBJ2-7, with D possibly called TRBD1 or TRBD2 (5 bases each). The ends were cut back, 2 bases at V and 3 bases at J, with 17 bases in the middle. The CDR3 totals 16 residues. Germline V gene lookup returns CDR1 MNHNY and CDR2 SVGAGI (reference sequence). The CDR3 DNA sequence: TGTGCCAGCAGTTACGGGGCAGGGCGGAGGAACTACGAGCAGTACTTC. Its protein is CASSYGAGRRNYEQYF.

The chain couples TRBV27 to TRBJ2-1; a possible D gene is TRBD2 (6 bases). The CDR3 is made up of 12 amino acids. V was pared by 6 bases and J by 12 bases, with 15 bases between. Germline V gives CDR1 MNHEY, CDR2 SMNVEV (reference sequence). CDR3 DNA sequence: TGTGCCAGCAGCCCAACCACTAGCCTGCAGTTCTTC. It is translated as CASSPTTSLQFF.

The rearrangement uses TRBV6-5 and TRBJ1-2; D remains ambiguous. Trimming removed 0 bases from V and 7 bases from J, with 12 bases in between. The germline V gene encodes CDR1 MNHEY and CDR2 SVGAGI. This CDR3 contains 14 residues. CDR3 sequence: CASSYSEVLPGYTF. CDR3 nucleotides: TGTGCCAGCAGTTACTCGGAGGTCCTTCCTGGCTACACCTTC.

The chain uses TRBV6-5 and TRBJ1-2, with TRBD1 as a possible D gene (6 bases). CDR1 is MNHEY and CDR2 is SVGAGI in the germline V gene. V lost 6 bases to trimming and J lost 7 bases, with 12 bases between them. CDR3 length equals 12 residues. For the CDR3, the DNA is TGTGCCAGCAGACAGGGAGCCGCTGGCTACACCTTC. Translation: CASRQGAAGYTF.

The J gene is TRBJ2-1, the V gene TRBV12-5, with 10 bases lining up with TRBD2. Germline V gives CDR1 LGHNT, CDR2 FRNRAP. This CDR3 is 17 amino acids long. The trim removed 5 bases at V and 8 bases at J, leaving 15 bases unmatched. This chain's CDR3 is CASGPRRSGRARDEQFF. CDR3 coding DNA: TGTGCTAGTGGTCCCCGGAGAAGCGGGAGGGCCAGGGATGAGCAGTTCTTC.

This rearrangement joins TRBV4-1 to TRBJ2-1, with a tentative D call TRBD2 (5 bases). The CDR3 length is 16 residues. V gave up 7 bases and J gave up 7 bases, with 23 bases separating them. Germline values: CDR1 MGHRA, CDR2 YSYEKL. CDR3 bases: TGCGCCAGCACCCCATCGGGGAGATACACAACGAATGAGCAGTTCTTC. Protein: CASTPSGRYTTNEQFF.

This clone was counted between two and nine times. The V and J genes are TRBV5-1 and TRBJ1-1; the match to TRBD1 covers 7 bases. The junction had 9 bases not matched to a gene; V was cut back by 4 bases and J by 12 bases. Germline CDR1 SGHRS, CDR2 YFSETQ. This CDR3 has 12 amino acids. The CDR3 DNA is TGCGCCAGCAGCGGAGGGACAGATCTTACTTTCTTT. Protein sequence: CASSGGTDLTFF.

The gene calls are TRBV6-6 and TRBJ2-7; the D gene is possibly TRBD1 (6 bases). The V gene's germline CDR1 is MNHNY and CDR2 SVGAGI (reference sequence). The CDR3 covers 14 residues. V was cut by 6 bases and J by 2 bases, with 14 bases left in between. In nucleotides, the CDR3 is TGTGCCAGCAGACTCGAACAGGGTACCTACGAGCAGTACTTC. Translated, it gives CASRLEQGTYEQYF.

This clone counts as large. J is TRBJ1-2 and V is TRBV9; the D is unclear. CDR1 SGDLS and CDR2 YYNGEE come from the germline V gene. The CDR3 covers 17 residues. Trimming cost V 0 bases and J 4 bases, with 19 bases left between them. The CDR3 loop is CASSVGSMWDDPYGYTF. The DNA for the CDR3 is TGTGCCAGCAGCGTAGGTTCGATGTGGGATGACCCCTATGGCTACACCTTC.